This TCR beta chain comes out of a study of CD8+CD57+ T cells in acquired aplastic anemia. Study conclusions and caveats: Patients and controls shared twenty-nine CD8+ CDR3 sequences, highly expressed in patients.

This clonotype has only one observation. Its antigen is unknown. Using genomic DNA as the template, TCR beta VDJ and CDR3 profiling was carried out. MiXCR, applied by TCRdb to the reads, yields one record per CDR3 protein. The sample lists approximately 380,000 distinct CDR3 sequences, just under 70% occurring once. Trimming pared 5 bases from V and 4 bases from J, leaving 13 bases between. The CDR3 consists of 15 residues. From germline, CDR1 is SGDLS and CDR2 YYNGEE. The receptor was isolated from a human donor in good health, serving as a control. What was sequenced was sorted CD4+, CD8+, or CD8+CD57+ T cells (not recorded which) from PBMCs. The chain employs TRBV9 and TRBJ1-6; perhaps TRBD1 as D (5 bases). CDR3 nucleotides: TGTGCCAGCAGTAGATGGGGGGGTTATAATTCACCCCTCCACTTT. It specifies CASSRWGGYNSPLHF.